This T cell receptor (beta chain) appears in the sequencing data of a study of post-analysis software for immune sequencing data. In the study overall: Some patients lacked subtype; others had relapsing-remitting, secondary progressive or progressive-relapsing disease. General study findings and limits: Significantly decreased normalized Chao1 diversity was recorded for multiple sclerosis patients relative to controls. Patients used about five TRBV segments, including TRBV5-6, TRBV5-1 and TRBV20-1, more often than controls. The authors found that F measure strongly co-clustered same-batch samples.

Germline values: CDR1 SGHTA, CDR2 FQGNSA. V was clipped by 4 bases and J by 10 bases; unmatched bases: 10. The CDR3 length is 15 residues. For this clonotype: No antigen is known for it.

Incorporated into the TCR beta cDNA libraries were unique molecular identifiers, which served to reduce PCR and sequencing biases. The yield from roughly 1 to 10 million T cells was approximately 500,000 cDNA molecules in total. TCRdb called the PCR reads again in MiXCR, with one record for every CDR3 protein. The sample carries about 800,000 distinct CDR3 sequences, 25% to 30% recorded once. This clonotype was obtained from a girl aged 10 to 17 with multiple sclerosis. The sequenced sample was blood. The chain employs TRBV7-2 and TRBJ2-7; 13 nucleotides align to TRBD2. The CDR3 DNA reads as TGTGCCAGCAGCTCTCTCGGGACTAGCGGGAATAGTCAGTACTTC. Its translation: CASSSLGTSGNSQYF.